The clone carrying this T cell receptor (beta chain) was seen only a few times. This specimen belongs to a study of T cells in Graves' hyperthyroidism and ophthalmopathy. Amplification targeted TCR beta CDR3 regions from RNA transcripts. The primer set for the first-round RT-PCR of the TCR CDR3 was HTBI. A single record per CDR3 protein comes from TCRdb applying MiXCR to the multiplex PCR reads. The sample has about 480,000 distinct CDR3 sequences; over 13% are singletons. The CDR3 spans 15 residues. In germline, CDR1 is DFQATT, CDR2 SNEGSKA (reference sequence). V was cut by 3 bases and J by 0 bases, with 12 bases left in between.

This chain connects TRBV20-1 to TRBJ1-3; D gene ambiguous. Sequenced: blood. The clonotype originates from a young woman with Graves' hyperthyroidism. The CDR3 bases are TGCAGTGCTAGCATGAGAAGGCGCTCTGGAAACACCATATATTTT. Its translation: CSASMRRRSGNTIYF.